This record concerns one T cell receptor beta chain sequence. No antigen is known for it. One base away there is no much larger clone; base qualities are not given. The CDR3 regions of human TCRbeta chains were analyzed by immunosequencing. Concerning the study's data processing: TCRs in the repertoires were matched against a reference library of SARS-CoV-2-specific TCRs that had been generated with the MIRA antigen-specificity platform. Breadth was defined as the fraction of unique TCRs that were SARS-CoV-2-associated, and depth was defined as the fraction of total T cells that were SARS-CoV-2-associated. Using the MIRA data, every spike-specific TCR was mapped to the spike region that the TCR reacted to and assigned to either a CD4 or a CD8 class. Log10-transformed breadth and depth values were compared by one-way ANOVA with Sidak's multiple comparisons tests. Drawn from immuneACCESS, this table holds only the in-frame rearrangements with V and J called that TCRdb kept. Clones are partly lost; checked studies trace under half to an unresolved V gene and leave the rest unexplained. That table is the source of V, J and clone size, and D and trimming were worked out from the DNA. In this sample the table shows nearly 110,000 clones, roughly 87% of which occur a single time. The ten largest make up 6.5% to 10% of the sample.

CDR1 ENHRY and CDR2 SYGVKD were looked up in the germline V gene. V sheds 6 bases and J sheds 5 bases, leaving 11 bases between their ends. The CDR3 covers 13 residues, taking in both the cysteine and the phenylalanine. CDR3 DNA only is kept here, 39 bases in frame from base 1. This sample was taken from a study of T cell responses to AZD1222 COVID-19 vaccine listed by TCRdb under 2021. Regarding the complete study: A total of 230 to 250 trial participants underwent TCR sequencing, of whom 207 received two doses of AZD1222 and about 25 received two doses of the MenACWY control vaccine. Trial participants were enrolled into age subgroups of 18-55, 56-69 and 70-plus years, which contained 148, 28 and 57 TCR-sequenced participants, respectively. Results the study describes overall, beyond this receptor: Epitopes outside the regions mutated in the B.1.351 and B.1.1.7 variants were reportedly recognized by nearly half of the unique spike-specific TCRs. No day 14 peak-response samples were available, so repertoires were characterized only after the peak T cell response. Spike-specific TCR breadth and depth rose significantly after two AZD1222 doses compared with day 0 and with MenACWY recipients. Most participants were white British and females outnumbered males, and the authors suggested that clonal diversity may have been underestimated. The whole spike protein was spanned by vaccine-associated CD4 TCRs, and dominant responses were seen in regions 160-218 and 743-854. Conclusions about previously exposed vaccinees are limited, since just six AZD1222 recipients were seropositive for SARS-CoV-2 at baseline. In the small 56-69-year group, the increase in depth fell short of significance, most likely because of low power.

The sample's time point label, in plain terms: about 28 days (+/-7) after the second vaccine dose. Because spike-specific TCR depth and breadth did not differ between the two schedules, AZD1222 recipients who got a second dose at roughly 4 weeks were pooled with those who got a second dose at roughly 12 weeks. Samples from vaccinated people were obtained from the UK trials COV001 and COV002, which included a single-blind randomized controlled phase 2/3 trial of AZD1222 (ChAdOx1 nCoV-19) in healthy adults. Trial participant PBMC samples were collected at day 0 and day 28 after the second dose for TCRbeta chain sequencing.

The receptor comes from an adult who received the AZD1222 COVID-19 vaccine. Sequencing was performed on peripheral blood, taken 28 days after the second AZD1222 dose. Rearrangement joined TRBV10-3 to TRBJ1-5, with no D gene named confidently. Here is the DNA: TGTGCCATCAGGGCCGGGATTTATCAGCCCCAGCATTTT. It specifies CAIRAGIYQPQHF.